This T cell receptor beta chain came from a study of patients and donors after allogeneic stem cell transplantation. Germline assignment: CDR1 MGHDK and CDR2 SYGVNS. Trimming took off 7 bases at V and 5 bases at J, with 15 bases between the two ends. The CDR3 length is 13 residues. This clonotype was counted between two and nine times. A single record per CDR3 protein comes from TCRdb applying MiXCR to the RT-PCR reads. Of fewer than 500,000 distinct CDR3 sequences in the sample, around 16% were seen once. This chain links TRBV25-1 with TRBJ2-7; either TRBD1 or TRBD2 may supply D (5 bases each). This clonotype originated in a human donor who was either an allogeneic HSCT recipient or a stem cell or donor lymphocyte infusion donor (not recorded which). It is not recorded whose cells these are; they may come from a transplant donor. The sequenced material came from blood, either unsorted or a sorted T cell fraction (not recorded which). In nucleotides, the CDR3 is TGTGCCAGCACCCCGGGACCCCCCAACGAGCAGTACTTC. Its protein product is CASTPGPPNEQYF.